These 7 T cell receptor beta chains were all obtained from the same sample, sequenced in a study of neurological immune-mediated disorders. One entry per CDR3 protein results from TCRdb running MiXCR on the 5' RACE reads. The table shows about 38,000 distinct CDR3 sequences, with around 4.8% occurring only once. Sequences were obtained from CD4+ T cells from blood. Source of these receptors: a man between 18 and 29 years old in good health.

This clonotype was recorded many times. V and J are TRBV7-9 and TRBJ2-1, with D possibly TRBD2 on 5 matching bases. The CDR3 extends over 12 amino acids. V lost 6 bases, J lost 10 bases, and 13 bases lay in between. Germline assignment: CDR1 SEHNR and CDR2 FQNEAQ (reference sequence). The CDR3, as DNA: TGTGCCAGCAGTCACGACTACCGAGAGCAGTTCTTC. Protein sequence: CASSHDYREQFF.

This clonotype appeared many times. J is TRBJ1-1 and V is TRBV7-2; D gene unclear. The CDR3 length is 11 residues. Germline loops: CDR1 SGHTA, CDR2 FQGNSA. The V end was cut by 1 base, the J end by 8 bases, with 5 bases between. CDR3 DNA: TGTGCCAGCAGCTTAGGGGTGGAAGCTTTCTTT. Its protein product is CASSLGVEAFF. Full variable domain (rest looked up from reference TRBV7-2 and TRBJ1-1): GAGVSQSPSNKVTEKGKDVELRCDPISGHTALYWYRQSLGQGLEFLIYFQGNSAPDKSGLPSDRFSAERTGGSVSTLTIQRTQQEDSAVYLCASSLGVEAFFGQGTRLTVV.

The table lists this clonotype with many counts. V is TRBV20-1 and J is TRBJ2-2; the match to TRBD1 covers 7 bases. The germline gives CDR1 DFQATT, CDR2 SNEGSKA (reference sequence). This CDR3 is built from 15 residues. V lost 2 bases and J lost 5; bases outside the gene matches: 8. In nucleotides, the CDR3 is TGCAGTGCTAGACAAACAGGGGTCGTGACCGGGGAGCTGTTTTTT. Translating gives CSARQTGVVTGELFF.

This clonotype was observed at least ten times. CDR3: CASSHGQGHIGHTEAFF. Written as DNA, the CDR3 is TGCGCCAGCAGCCACGGACAGGGCCACATAGGGCACACTGAAGCTTTCTTT. The V gene is TRBV4-3, the J gene TRBJ1-1; TRBD1 matches at 8 bases. The V gene end was trimmed by 3 bases and the J gene end by 3 bases; junction bases not matched to a gene: 12. The CDR3 is made up of 17 amino acids. Germline CDR1 LGHNA, CDR2 YSLEER.

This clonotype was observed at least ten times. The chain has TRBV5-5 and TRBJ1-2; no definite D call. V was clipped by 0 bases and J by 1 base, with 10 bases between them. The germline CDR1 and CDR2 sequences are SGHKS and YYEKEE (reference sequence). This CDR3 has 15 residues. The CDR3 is CASSLAMGINYGYTF. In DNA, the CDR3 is TGTGCCAGCAGCTTGGCCATGGGAATTAACTATGGCTACACCTTC.

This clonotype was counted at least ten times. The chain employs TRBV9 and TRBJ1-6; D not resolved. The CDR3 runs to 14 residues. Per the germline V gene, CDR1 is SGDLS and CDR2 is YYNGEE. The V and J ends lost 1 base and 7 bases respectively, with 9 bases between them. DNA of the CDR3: TGTGCCAGCAGCGTAATCGATCAGAATTCACCCCTCCACTTT. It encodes CASSVIDQNSPLHF. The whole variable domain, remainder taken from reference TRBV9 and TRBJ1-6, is DSGVTQTPKHLITATGQRVTLRCSPRSGDLSVYWYQQSLDQGLQFLIQYYNGEERAKGNILERFSAQQFPDLHSELNLSSLELGDSALYFCASSVIDQNSPLHFGNGTRLTVT.

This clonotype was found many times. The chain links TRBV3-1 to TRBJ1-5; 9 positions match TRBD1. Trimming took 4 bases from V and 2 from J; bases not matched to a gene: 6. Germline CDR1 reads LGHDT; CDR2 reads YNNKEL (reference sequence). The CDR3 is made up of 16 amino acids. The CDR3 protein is CASSPGTGMGNQPQHF. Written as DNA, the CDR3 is TGTGCCAGCAGCCCCGGGACAGGGATGGGCAATCAGCCCCAGCATTTT.